What follows is one T cell receptor beta chain and its context. Its antigen is not yet known. Base quality data are lacking; no much larger clone is found one base away. This entry is derived from a study of T cells in localized non-small cell lung cancer (dated by TCRdb to the early 2020s). Background on the whole study: Comparing tumors with uninvolved tumor-adjacent lungs, the study looked at the T cell repertoires of fewer than 250 patients with early-stage NSCLC. The cohort was made up of 236 treatment-naive NSCLC patients whose localized lung tumors had been resected. A mean age of roughly 66 years was recorded for the NSCLC patients, of whom under 150 were male and 100 to 110 were female. Results the study describes overall, beyond this receptor: Because the study design was exploratory, TCR variables were selected using unadjusted p-values without false-discovery rate correction. A median of about 53 of the top 100 tumor clones were detected in paired uninvolved adjacent lung, and about 29 of these tumor clones were also found among the top 100 clones of the paired uninvolved adjacent lung. Because multi-region tumor sequencing was not done, intratumor heterogeneity could not be ruled out. Uninvolved tumor-adjacent lung showed the highest T cell clonality, higher than tumor, which suggests more focused antigenic responses in the uninvolved tumor-adjacent lung. Higher blood T cell density associated with longer overall survival, while higher adjacent-lung clonality associated with shorter survival.

CDR1 and CDR2 are read off the germline V gene as MDHEN and SYDVKM. V loses 6 bases at its end and J loses 1 base; junction bases beyond the gene matches: 15. Inclusive of the bounding cysteine and phenylalanine, the CDR3 is 18 residues long. The CDR3 DNA has 54 bases and is translated from base 1. At diagnosis, peripheral blood, uninvolved tumor-adjacent lung and tumor were collected and stored as a combination of fresh-frozen and FFPE material. For TCR repertoire profiling, blood samples were analyzed in the form of peripheral blood mononuclear cells. The immunoSEQ Assay was used to sequence TCR beta CDR3 regions from DNA. Processing in the source paper ran as follows. T cell density was computed as TCR beta template counts normalized to usable DNA estimated by amplifying housekeeping genes. The preseqR package was used to estimate richness by extrapolating to 400,000 templates for PBMC samples and to 120,000 templates for tissue samples. Clonality was defined as one minus Pielou's evenness. Tissue-enriched TCRs were identified by differential abundance testing using productive amino-acid clonotypes, minimum total count 5 and alpha 0.1. The Jaccard Index and the Morisita Overlap Index were used to measure repertoire overlap between compartments. GLIPH grouped TCR beta CDR3s together with public tetramer-defined viral CDR3s, and a viral motif had to include at least three viral sequences and also show V-gene enrichment. This immuneACCESS table, as held by TCRdb, lists in-frame sequences with V and J called but not all clones. Of the missing ones, under half trace to an unresolved V gene in checked studies; the others have no known cause. V and J calls and clone size are as listed in that table; D and trimming were resolved from the DNA. The sample table holds 12,000 or so clones, of which about 85% were seen once. Over 6.5% of the sample is held by the ten biggest clonotypes.

The rearranged chain carries TRBV28 and TRBJ1-1; TRBD1 matches 9 bases in the middle. The sequence derives from a male donor aged 60 or over with stage III lung adenocarcinoma. The source material was peripheral blood, sampled before any cancer treatment. For the CDR3, the sequence is CASRLIGQGPYKNTEAFF. In nucleotides, the sequence is TGTGCCAGCAGATTGATCGGACAGGGGCCCTACAAGAACACTGAAGCTTTCTTT.